This T cell receptor (beta chain) emerged from a study of graft-versus-host responses after intestinal transplantation. Overall study: All recipients were given anti-thymocyte globulin induction, and tacrolimus and steroids were then administered for three to four years.

This CDR3 region has 12 residues. Germline values: CDR1 SNHLY, CDR2 FYNNEI. J lost 7 bases, V lost 7 bases, and 5 bases had no gene match. TCRdb keeps only in-frame clones here, not all; method: immunoSEQ multiplex PCR. The sample has some 83,000 clones, roughly 91% seen once; the top ten hold less than 0.1%. With regard to this clone: Antigen specificity is unknown.

The starting material was unstimulated CD4+ T cells sorted from spleen or lymph node cells, obtained before intestinal transplant. The chain couples TRBV2 to TRBJ2-7; the match to TRBD1 covers 9 bases. The origin of this receptor is a human donor who received an intestinal transplant. In nucleotides, the CDR3 is TGTGCCAGCAACCGACAGGGGGTTGAGCAGTACTTC. This translates into CASNRQGVEQYF.